The 12 T cell receptor beta chains presented below share a single source sample, sequenced in a study of regulatory T cells in long-lasting Graves disease. With iRepertoire HTBI primers and Arm-PCR of CDR3 regions, TCR beta libraries were built. TCRdb redid the calling of the multiplex PCR reads with MiXCR, one entry per CDR3 protein. This repertoire shows a few hundred thousand distinct CDR3 sequences, 18% found once; its top ten account for 14%. Sample time point: newly diagnosed GD, antithyroid drugs for less than 3 months. The TCR library was made from RNA that had been extracted from PBMCs in TRIzol. Another study also made use of these data, one on T cells in Graves' hyperthyroidism and ophthalmopathy.

The material sequenced was peripheral blood mononuclear cells (PBMCs), taken at new diagnosis, from a patient treated with antithyroid drugs. These receptors came from a woman aged 25-40 years with Graves disease.

This clonotype was observed many times. V is TRBV5-4 and J is TRBJ2-7; perhaps TRBD1 as D (6 bases). CDR1 is SGHNT and CDR2 is YYREEE in the germline V gene (reference sequence). Trimming stripped 6 bases from V and 0 bases from J, with 19 bases between. This CDR3 contains 16 residues. The CDR3 DNA reads TGTGCCAGCACCCCTCAACCCCGGGACACCTCCTACGAGCAGTACTTC. It is translated as CASTPQPRDTSYEQYF. Using reference TRBV5-4 and TRBJ2-7 for the parts outside the CDR3, the full variable domain is ETGVTQSPTHLIKTRGQQVTLRCSSQSGHNTVSWYQQALGQGPQFIFQYYREEENGRGNFPPRFSGLQFPNYSSELNVNALELDDSALYLCASTPQPRDTSYEQYFGPGTRLTVT.

This clonotype occurred a few times. The chain carries TRBV9 and TRBJ1-4; 9 bases are a match to TRBD1. The CDR3 has 15 amino acids. Looked up from germline, CDR1 is SGDLS and CDR2 is YYNGEE. Trimming cost V 4 bases and J 8 bases; bases outside gene matches: 9. CDR3 sequence reads: CASSSPGQGREKLFF. As DNA, the CDR3 is TGTGCCAGCAGCTCCCCGGGACAGGGTAGGGAAAAACTGTTTTTT. The whole variable domain, filled in from reference TRBV9 and TRBJ1-4, reads DSGVTQTPKHLITATGQRVTLRCSPRSGDLSVYWYQQSLDQGLQFLIQYYNGEERAKGNILERFSAQQFPDLHSELNLSSLELGDSALYFCASSSPGQGREKLFFGSGTQLSVL.

The chain is built from TRBV7-2 and TRBJ2-1; 13 bases are a match to TRBD2. Germline lookup yields CDR1 SGHTA and CDR2 FQGNSA. The CDR3 has 16 residues. After removal of 1 base from V and 8 bases from J, the junction contained 5 bases not matched to a gene. The DNA for the CDR3 is TGTGCCAGCAGCTTAGGGGCGACTAGCGGGGGGCATGAGCAGTTCTTC. Translation gives CASSLGATSGGHEQFF.

This clonotype was observed many times. The gene calls are TRBV7-8 and TRBJ1-5; D ambiguous. V was cut by 5 bases and J by 1 base, with 15 bases left in between. The CDR3 contains 16 residues. Per the germline V gene, CDR1 is SGHVS and CDR2 is FQNEAQ. DNA of the CDR3: TGTGCCAGCAGCCTATTCCTCACCGCCAGCAATCAGCCCCAGCATTTT. Translating gives CASSLFLTASNQPQHF.

This clonotype was detected many times. The genes are TRBV6-1 and TRBJ2-3; D might be TRBD2 (5 bases). The CDR3 loop spans 14 amino acids. Germline assignment: CDR1 MNHNS and CDR2 SASEGT. Trimming removed 7 bases from V and 6 bases from J, with 17 bases in between. The CDR3 loop is CASTKHDRRDTQYF. In DNA, the CDR3 is TGTGCCAGCACCAAACACGACCGGAGGGATACGCAGTATTTT.

V usage is TRBV10-3 and J usage is TRBJ2-3, with TRBD2 identical over 10 bases. Germline V gene data show CDR1 as ENHRY and CDR2 as SYGVKD. This CDR3 spans 16 amino acids. Trimming removed 3 bases from V and 3 bases from J; junction bases left unmatched: 6. In DNA form, the CDR3 reads TGTGCCATCAGTGATCCGGGACTAGCGAGGACAGATACGCAGTATTTT. It yields the protein CAISDPGLARTDTQYF.

Comments on this clonotype: A much larger clone differs by one base, so this may be a read error. This chain joins TRBV19 and TRBJ1-1; no clear D. This CDR3 contains 15 residues. CDR1 LNHDA and CDR2 SQIVND come from the germline V gene (reference sequence). CDR3 in amino acids: CASSIGRASDTGAFF. CDR3 DNA: TGTGCCAGTAGTATAGGTAGGGCGAGCGACACTGGAGCTTTCTTT.

This clonotype was seen ten or more times. The V call is TRBV18, the J call TRBJ1-1; maybe TRBD1 (5 bases). Germline values: CDR1 KGHSH, CDR2 LQKENI. V was cut by 4 bases and J by 1 base, with 13 bases left in between. CDR3 length equals 15 residues. DNA of the CDR3: TGTGCCAGCTCACTGGGACGGACCGGGAACACTGAAGCTTTCTTT. It yields the protein CASSLGRTGNTEAFF.

This clonotype came up many times. The chain joins TRBV7-9 to TRBJ2-3; D ambiguous. CDR3 length: 15 amino acids. V was trimmed by 5 bases and J by 0 bases, leaving 12 bases between them. Germline assignment: CDR1 SEHNR and CDR2 FQNEAQ (reference sequence). CDR3 coding DNA: TGTGCCAGCAGCCAAACCGGGCATAGCACAGATACGCAGTATTTT. Its translation: CASSQTGHSTDTQYF.

This clonotype came up many times. J is TRBJ2-3 and V is TRBV20-1; D is perhaps TRBD2 (6 bases). This CDR3 is 16 amino acids long. Germline loops: CDR1 DFQATT, CDR2 SNEGSKA (reference sequence). This chain's CDR3 is CSPSGMAGSNTDTQYF. The DNA for the CDR3 is TGCTCCCCCTCGGGTATGGCGGGGTCAAACACAGATACGCAGTATTTT.

In its sample, this clonotype was seen many times. The V call is TRBV5-6, the J call TRBJ1-1; D unclear. V dropped 2 bases and J dropped 8 bases, with 19 bases sitting between them. Germline V lookup: CDR1 SGHDT, CDR2 YYEEEE. The CDR3 is made up of 15 amino acids. The CDR3 spells CASSFLGRSGQEAFF. In DNA, the CDR3 is TGTGCCAGCAGCTTTCTTGGTCGTTCCGGCCAGGAAGCTTTCTTT.

This clonotype was counted a few times. The V and J genes are TRBV12-3 or TRBV12-4 and TRBJ1-3; no clear D. This CDR3 comprises 12 residues. Trimming stripped 2 bases from V and 6 bases from J, with 5 bases between. Written as DNA, the CDR3 is TGTGCCAGCAGTTTAAACCTAAACACCATATATTTT. The encoded protein is CASSLNLNTIYF.